This T cell receptor beta chain was sequenced in a study of T cell responses to AZD1222 COVID-19 vaccine. V lost 4 bases and J 1 base, leaving 11 bases between the germline ends. The CDR3 is 14 residues long. Germline V CDR1 and CDR2: SGDLS, YYNGEE. Produced via immunoSEQ multiplex PCR; TCRdb's table is partial and in-frame only. The sample holds around 140,000 clones, more than 85% seen once. This clonotype was sampled from an adult who received the AZD1222 COVID-19 vaccine. The material sequenced was peripheral blood, taken 28 days after the second AZD1222 dose. V and J are TRBV9 and TRBJ1-1, with D unresolved. This CDR3 is CASSPHLGNTEAFF. The CDR3 DNA follows: TGTGCCAGCAGCCCTCACCTGGGGAACACTGAAGCTTTCTTT.